Shown below are 13 T cell receptor beta chains from a single sample sequenced in a study of read filtering for tumor transcriptome and immune sequencing (dated by TCRdb to 2020 to 2021). The listed sequencing device is Illumina HiSeq 4000. Starting from about 400 ng RNA, TCR libraries were constructed with the Immunoverse kit using molecular barcoded adaptors that cover the alpha/delta and beta/gamma chains. TCRdb reran the public reads through fastp at Q25 and MiXCR, keeping productive beta chains. Here each entry gathers all rows of one CDR3 protein and keeps the most common genes and DNA. This sample gives about 30,000 distinct CDR3 sequences in total; around 18% of them show up just once. Of the sample, roughly 17% is held by the ten largest clones. The sample was a population of CD138-negative cells sorted from bone marrow. Taken with the paper, the label for cell subset or site translates to: bone marrow mononuclear cells depleted of CD138+ plasma/myeloma cells by negative magnetic selection. Every receptor here comes from a donor at least 40 years old with multiple myeloma.

This clonotype was found many times. The CDR3 region has the DNA TGCAGTGCTAGACTACCCCGGAGGCAGGGAGGGACTGAAGCTTTCTTT. Its protein product is CSARLPRRQGGTEAFF. The J gene is TRBJ1-1, the V gene TRBV20-1; the D gene is possibly TRBD1 (5 bases). Trimming shortened V by 2 bases and J by 5 bases, and 21 bases separated the two germline ends. The CDR3 is 16 amino acids. Germline values: CDR1 DFQATT, CDR2 SNEGSKA (reference sequence).

A note on this clonotype: The junction departs from the called germline gene at one end, perhaps through a read error. The chain joins TRBV2 to TRBJ2-1; the D gene is possibly TRBD2 (6 bases). The CDR3 runs 15 residues. Germline V lookup: CDR1 SNHLY, CDR2 FYNNEI. CDR3 sequence: CVSGRAGSSYDEQFF. CDR3 nucleotides: TGTGTCAGCGGAAGGGCGGGAAGCTCCTACGATGAGCAGTTCTTC.

This clonotype appeared many times. The chain recombines TRBV5-1 with TRBJ2-1; 9 nucleotides match TRBD2. CDR3 length: 14 amino acids. The V and J ends lost 6 bases and 9 bases, in that order; junction bases with no gene match: 10. The germline V gene encodes CDR1 SGHRS and CDR2 YFSETQ. The CDR3 DNA reads TGCGCCAGCACGTGGGCTAGCGGGACGGCTGAGCAGTTCTTC. Protein: CASTWASGTAEQFF. The whole variable domain, remainder taken from reference TRBV5-1 and TRBJ2-1, is KAGVTQTPRYLIKTRGQQVTLSCSPISGHRSVSWYQQTPGQGLQFLFEYFSETQRNKGNFPGRFSGRQFSNSRSEMNVSTLELGDSALYLCASTWASGTAEQFFGPGTRLTVL.

The table lists this clonotype with many counts. The chain links TRBV28 to TRBJ1-5, with 7 positions matching TRBD1. CDR3 length: 15 residues. Trimming took 7 bases from V and 4 from J; bases not matched to a gene: 10. Germline V gene lookup returns CDR1 MDHEN and CDR2 SYDVKM. CDR3 region: CASNPRQGPNQPQHF. CDR3 nucleotides: TGTGCCAGCAACCCTCGACAGGGCCCTAATCAGCCCCAGCATTTT.

Many counts were recorded for this clonotype. The chain recombines TRBV7-9 with TRBJ2-5; perhaps D is TRBD1 or TRBD2 (5 bases each). Germline loops: CDR1 SEHNR, CDR2 FQNEAQ (reference sequence). Trimming took 3 bases from V and 0 from J, leaving 8 bases between them. This CDR3 spans 14 amino acids. The CDR3 loop reads CASSLGRYQETQYF. Written as DNA, the CDR3 is TGTGCCAGCAGCTTGGGACGGTACCAAGAGACCCAGTACTTC.

This clonotype was counted at least ten times. V usage is TRBV4-1 and J usage is TRBJ2-3; tentatively, D is TRBD2 (5 bases). This CDR3 is built from 15 residues. Germline CDR1 is MGHRA and CDR2 is YSYEKL. Deletions cut 2 bases from V and 2 bases from J, with 11 bases between. This chain's CDR3 is CASSQWAAATDTQYF. The CDR3, as DNA: TGCGCCAGCAGCCAATGGGCAGCGGCCACAGATACGCAGTATTTT.

Worth noting for this clonotype: Compared with germline, one end of the junction differs, possibly owing to a read error. This chain uses TRBV29-1 with TRBJ1-4, with D unresolved. Germline lookup yields CDR1 SQVTM and CDR2 ANQGSEA. CDR3 size: 14 residues. CDR3 nucleotides: TGCAGCGTTGGCTCCGTGGCAACTAATGAAAAACTGTTTTTC. This translates into CSVGSVATNEKLFF.

This clonotype was counted at least ten times. The genes are TRBV20-1 and TRBJ1-1; D gene uncertain. The CDR3 is 11 amino acids. Trimming cost V 1 base and J 5 bases, with 5 bases left between them. The germline CDR1 and CDR2 sequences are DFQATT and SNEGSKA (reference sequence). The CDR3 DNA follows: TGCAGTGCTAGAGTAGTAACTGAAGCTTTCTTT. It yields the protein CSARVVTEAFF.

The table lists this clonotype with a few counts. This may come from a read error, since a much larger clone is one base off. The chain is built from TRBV5-6 and TRBJ2-3; 12 bases map to TRBD2. The CDR3 totals 17 residues. Germline CDR1 and CDR2: SGHDT and YYEEEE. With V trimmed by 9 bases and J by 4 bases, 15 bases remained unmatched. In nucleotides, the CDR3 is TGTGCCACGGCCGCTAGCGGGGGGGCCTATTCCGCAGATACGCAGTATTTT. Translating gives CATAASGGAYSADTQYF.

This clonotype was counted many times. The CDR3 DNA reads TGTGCCAGCAGCCCGGGGCGGGCCACAGGGACCGGGGAGCTGTTTTTT. The encoded protein is CASSPGRATGTGELFF. This chain joins TRBV9 and TRBJ2-2; TRBD1 might be the D (6 bases). CDR1 and CDR2 (germline): SGDLS, YYNGEE. The CDR3 runs 16 residues. V dropped 4 bases and J dropped 5 bases, with 18 bases sitting between them.

This clonotype has at least ten counts. The chain is built from TRBV20-1 and TRBJ2-7; TRBD1 matches at 8 bases. This CDR3 contains 14 residues. V was clipped by 5 bases and J by 5 bases; unmatched bases: 11. Germline V gene data show CDR1 as DFQATT and CDR2 as SNEGSKA (reference sequence). CDR3 sequence: CSACPGQVIHEQYF. CDR3 in DNA: TGCAGTGCTTGCCCGGGACAGGTGATCCACGAGCAGTACTTC.

This clonotype has at least ten counts. One end of the junction does not line up with germline, which may come from a read error. The chain combines TRBV3-1 with TRBJ1-1; D remains ambiguous. CDR1 and CDR2 (germline): LGHDT, YNNKEL (reference sequence). This CDR3 spans 12 amino acids. This CDR3 reads CVSSRFNTEAFF. CDR3 DNA sequence: TGTGTCAGCAGCCGCTTCAACACTGAAGCTTTCTTT.

CDR3 amino acids: CASSSLVEWPQYGYTF. The CDR3 DNA sequence: TGTGCCAGCAGTTCCCTAGTGGAATGGCCCCAATATGGCTACACCTTC. The chain carries TRBV27 and TRBJ1-2; the D is unclear. This CDR3 has 16 amino acids. V lost 4 bases and J lost 5, with 20 bases in between. Germline V gene data show CDR1 as MNHEY and CDR2 as SMNVEV (reference sequence).